This T cell receptor beta chain was identified in a study of T cells after yellow fever vaccination. TCRdb independently ran MiXCR on the 5' RACE reads; one entry per CDR3 protein. Altogether 450,000 to 600,000 distinct CDR3 sequences are present, about 13% being singletons, with the ten largest covering over 12%. This clonotype was seen more than once but under ten times. Its antigen is currently unknown. Study-wide findings and caveats: The bulk population could contribute abundant contaminating clonotypes to FACS-sorted repertoires.

Germline values: CDR1 SGHNT, CDR2 YYREEE (reference sequence). The CDR3 runs to 14 residues. This rearrangement joins TRBV5-4 to TRBJ1-2; TRBD1 might be the D (6 bases). The material was PBMCs, obtained on the day of the yellow fever booster vaccination. This clonotype originated in a young man who received the YFV17D yellow fever vaccine. CDR3 sequence (DNA): TGTGCTACATTACAGGGCCAGAGGAACTATGGCTACACCTTC. It yields the protein CATLQGQRNYGYTF. Filled out from reference TRBV5-4 and TRBJ1-2, the complete variable domain reads ETGVTQSPTHLIKTRGQQVTLRCSSQSGHNTVSWYQQALGQGPQFIFQYYREEENGRGNFPPRFSGLQFPNYSSELNVNALELDDSALYLCATLQGQRNYGYTFGSGTRLTVV.